One sample yielded the 2 T cell receptor beta chains listed below, sequenced in a study of OX40 agonist ivuxolimab in advanced cancers. The repertoire was sequenced with immunoSEQ multiplex PCR; TCRdb's copy has only in-frame clones and lacks some. The sample shows about 75,000 clones, 85% to 90% of them seen only once. This material consisted of CD4+ or CD8+ T cells sorted from blood, taken in a trial of the OX40 agonist ivuxolimab. The receptors were sampled from an adult with an advanced solid tumor such as melanoma, head and neck, liver or kidney cancer.

This clone came up once. The chain is built from TRBV5-1 and TRBJ2-2, with D unresolved. The CDR3 is 14 residues long. V was cut by 0 bases and J by 4 bases, with 7 bases left in between. CDR1 and CDR2 from the germline V gene are SGHRS and YFSETQ. CDR3 loop: CASSLVFVTGELFF. In DNA, the CDR3 is TGCGCCAGCAGCTTGGTTTTTGTCACCGGGGAGCTGTTTTTT.

This chain's CDR3 is CASSELGGQANSPLHF. The CDR3 region has the DNA TGTGCCAGCAGTGAATTAGGGGGACAGGCAAATTCACCCCTCCACTTT. This chain joins TRBV2 and TRBJ1-6; 8 positions match TRBD1. This CDR3 comprises 16 residues. The V segment lost 2 bases and the J segment 7 bases; nucleotides outside the gene matches: 7. Germline V CDR1 and CDR2: SNHLY, FYNNEI. The entire variable domain, with the rest obtained from reference TRBV2 and TRBJ1-6, is as follows: EPEVTQTPSHQVTQMGQEVILRCVPISNHLYFYWYRQILGQKVEFLVSFYNNEISEKSEIFDDQFSVERPDGSNFTLKIRSTKLEDSAMYFCASSELGGQANSPLHFGNGTRLTVT.